These 20 T cell receptor beta chains originate from one sample sequenced in a study of blood T cell repertoires in COVID-19. The table came from immunoSEQ multiplex PCR; TCRdb's copy has only in-frame clones and leaves some out. Of around 150,000 clones in the sample, roughly 91% were seen once. The sample comprised peripheral blood. The receptors here all came from a woman aged 45-59 years with acute or convalescent COVID-19.

The genes are TRBV6-6 and TRBJ1-2; TRBD1 agrees at 7 bases. The CDR3 is 14 amino acids. Germline V lookup: CDR1 MNHNY, CDR2 SVGAGI (reference sequence). With 5 bases clipped from V and 1 base from J, the junction kept 4 bases outside the gene matches. The CDR3 loop is CASSPGTVNYGYTF. Here the CDR3 DNA reads TGTGCCAGCAGTCCCGGGACAGTTAACTATGGCTACACCTTC.

The gene calls are TRBV19 and TRBJ1-5, with a tentative D call TRBD1 (6 bases). Trimming left V 2 bases short and J 2 bases short, with 10 bases between. CDR3 length: 15 residues. CDR1 is LNHDA, CDR2 SQIVND, per germline (reference sequence). The CDR3 region is CASSITAGGNQPQHF. CDR3 bases: TGTGCCAGTAGTATAACGGCAGGGGGCAATCAGCCCCAGCATTTT.

J is TRBJ1-5 and V is TRBV30; D may be TRBD1 (6 bases). From germline, CDR1 is GTSNPN and CDR2 SVGIG (reference sequence). The CDR3 is 17 amino acids. Trimming stripped 5 bases from V and 3 bases from J, with 23 bases between. Here the CDR3 DNA reads TGTGCCTGGGCGTTGCCTTTCCGGGACACCCTCAATCAGCCCCAGCATTTT. This sequence encodes CAWALPFRDTLNQPQHF.

The gene calls are TRBV19 and TRBJ1-5; 10 nucleotides line up with TRBD1. Trimming took 7 bases from V and 8 from J; bases not matched to a gene: 8. The germline V gene has CDR1 LNHDA and CDR2 SQIVND (reference sequence). The CDR3 runs 14 residues. DNA of the CDR3: TGTGCCAGTAATAGACAGGGGGCGTGGGAGCCCCAGCATTTT. Translated: CASNRQGAWEPQHF. Complete variable domain (other parts from reference TRBV19 and TRBJ1-5): DGGITQSPKYLFRKEGQNVTLSCEQNLNHDAMYWYRQDPGQGLRLIYYSQIVNDFQKGDIAEGYSVSREKKESFPLTVTSAQKNPTAFYLCASNRQGAWEPQHFGDGTRLSIL.

The chain uses TRBV11-2 and TRBJ1-1; unclear D gene. Trimming shortened V by 5 bases and J by 0 bases, and 7 bases separated the two germline ends. The germline gives CDR1 SGHAT, CDR2 FQNNGV. The length of the CDR3 is 13 residues. This CDR3 is CASSGQMNTEAFF. CDR3 DNA sequence: TGTGCCAGCAGCGGCCAGATGAACACTGAAGCTTTCTTT.

The chain has TRBV10-2 and TRBJ2-7; the D is unclear. CDR1 is WSHSY, CDR2 SAAADI, per germline. The CDR3 is 14 amino acids. Trimming removed 0 bases at V and 3 bases at J, with 9 bases between. The CDR3: CASSESLTGYEQYF. The CDR3 nucleotides are TGCGCCAGCAGTGAGTCGCTGACTGGCTACGAGCAGTACTTC.

The V gene is TRBV27, the J gene TRBJ2-7; 13 bases are a match to TRBD2. Germline CDR1 reads MNHEY; CDR2 reads SMNVEV (reference sequence). This CDR3 spans 15 amino acids. J gave up 6 bases and V 7 bases, and 9 bases lay outside the gene matches. The CDR3 DNA follows: TGTGCCAGCATCTCCTGGACTAGCGGGAGCGGCGAGCAGTACTTC. Amino acid sequence: CASISWTSGSGEQYF.

The CDR3 protein is CASSPAGLASEQYF. CDR3 nucleotide sequence: TGTGCCAGCTCACCCGCGGGACTAGCAAGCGAGCAGTACTTC. This rearrangement joins TRBV18 to TRBJ2-7, with 9 bases identical to TRBD2. The germline V gene encodes CDR1 KGHSH and CDR2 LQKENI. V shed 3 bases and J 6 bases; nucleotides not matched to a gene: 6. This CDR3 region has 14 residues.

The chain carries TRBV7-9 and TRBJ1-2, with 8 bases fitting TRBD1. The J segment lost 8 bases and the V segment lost 6 bases, leaving 5 bases of the junction unmatched. The CDR3 sequence is 12 residues long. Germline CDR1 and CDR2: SEHNR and FQNEAQ (reference sequence). CDR3 residues: CASRGSGGGYTF. CDR3 in DNA: TGTGCCAGCAGGGGATCAGGGGGCGGCTACACCTTC.

The chain has TRBV28 and TRBJ2-3; tentative D call: TRBD2 (5 bases). V was clipped by 7 bases and J by 1 base, with 15 bases between them. The CDR3 sequence is 15 residues long. Germline V lookup: CDR1 MDHEN, CDR2 SYDVKM. DNA for the CDR3: TGTGCCAGCACCCCCGCGGGCAGAGGCACAGATACGCAGTATTTT. It is translated as CASTPAGRGTDTQYF.

The V call is TRBV6-6, the J call TRBJ1-4, with a tentative D call TRBD1 (5 bases). The CDR3 contains 12 residues. In germline, CDR1 is MNHNY, CDR2 SVGAGI (reference sequence). V was trimmed by 7 bases and J by 7 bases, leaving 10 bases between them. This chain's CDR3 is CASKGAGEKLFF. CDR3 DNA sequence: TGTGCCAGCAAAGGGGCAGGTGAAAAACTGTTTTTT.

The V gene is TRBV30, the J gene TRBJ1-2; TRBD1 matches 9 bases. Trimming removed 4 bases from V and 8 bases from J; junction bases left unmatched: 5. Germline-derived CDR1 and CDR2 are GTSNPN and SVGIG (reference sequence). The CDR3 sequence is 12 residues long. CDR3 coding DNA: TGTGCCTGGATGGACAGGGGAGAGGGCTACACCTTC. It specifies CAWMDRGEGYTF.

V gene TRBV2 combines with J gene TRBJ2-4, with D perhaps TRBD2 (6 bases). The length of the CDR3 is 13 residues. The V gene's germline CDR1 is SNHLY and CDR2 FYNNEI. V was pared by 5 bases and J by 10 bases, with 15 bases between. CDR3 residues: CASSLGPGRIQYF. The CDR3 coding sequence is TGTGCCAGCAGTTTGGGGCCCGGGAGAATTCAGTACTTC.

This clone was found once. The CDR3 DNA sequence: TGTGCCACCAGTTATAGCGTCCAGAACACCGGGGAGCTGTTTTTT. Its translation is CATSYSVQNTGELFF. The J gene is TRBJ2-2, the V gene TRBV24-1; a possible D gene is TRBD2 (5 bases). The CDR3 sequence is 15 residues long. Germline V gene lookup returns CDR1 KGHDR and CDR2 SFDVKD. The V end was cut by 6 bases, the J end by 1 base, with 11 bases between.

The CDR3, as DNA: TGTGCCAGTAGTATTGACAGAAAATATGGCTACACCTTC. It codes for CASSIDRKYGYTF. The rearrangement links TRBV19 to TRBJ1-2, with a tentative D call TRBD1 (5 bases). With 3 bases removed from V and 5 bases from J, the gap between germline ends came to 10 bases. This CDR3 has 13 residues. Germline CDR1 LNHDA, CDR2 SQIVND (reference sequence).

The chain carries TRBV9 and TRBJ1-1, with D possibly being TRBD1 (6 bases). This CDR3 spans 14 amino acids. Germline V gene sequence: CDR1 SGDLS, CDR2 YYNGEE. Trimming took off 4 bases at V and 5 bases at J, with 15 bases between the two ends. CDR3 region: CASSPQGGSTEAFF. The CDR3 DNA reads TGTGCCAGCAGCCCCCAAGGGGGAAGTACTGAAGCTTTCTTT.

The chain carries TRBV18 and TRBJ2-1; 13 nucleotides agree with TRBD2. The CDR3 is 16 amino acids. Germline loops: CDR1 KGHSH, CDR2 LQKENI. After removal of 1 base from V and 9 bases from J, the junction contained 6 bases not matched to a gene. CDR3 region: CASSPQGLAGFSEQFF. CDR3 DNA: TGTGCCAGCTCACCACAGGGACTAGCGGGATTCAGTGAGCAGTTCTTC.

This clone came up once. The chain combines TRBV21-1 with TRBJ2-2; the table gives TRBD2 as D, unverified against the DNA. TRBV21-1 is tagged as a pseudogene. The CDR3 sequence is 16 residues long. CDR3 bases: TGTGCCAGCATCAGACTAGCGGGAGTTATGATCGGGGAGCTGTTTTTT. Its translation: CASIRLAGVMIGELFF.

The chain combines TRBV15 with TRBJ1-5; D is perhaps TRBD1 (5 bases). Germline V lookup: CDR1 LNHNV, CDR2 YYDKDF (reference sequence). The V gene lost 2 bases and the J gene lost 6 bases, with 17 bases spanning the gap. This CDR3 has 16 amino acids. CDR3 region: CATSRTQGGIGQPQHF. The CDR3 DNA follows: TGTGCCACCAGCAGAACTCAGGGAGGCATCGGTCAGCCCCAGCATTTT. The variable domain in full, with the rest retrieved from reference TRBV15 and TRBJ1-5, is DAMVIQNPRYQVTQFGKPVTLSCSQTLNHNVMYWYQQKSSQAPKLLFHYYDKDFNNEADTPDNFQSRRPNTSFCFLDIRSPGLGDTAMYLCATSRTQGGIGQPQHFGDGTRLSIL.

This clone has just one count. The chain has TRBV25-1 and TRBJ2-1; possible D gene TRBD2, 6 bases. The CDR3 length is 17 residues. The germline V gene encodes CDR1 MGHDK and CDR2 SYGVNS. Trimming took 2 bases from V and 0 from J, leaving 14 bases between them. CDR3 in DNA: TGTGCCAGCAGTGAACGCGGGGACGTGGTCTCCTACAATGAGCAGTTCTTC. This translates into CASSERGDVVSYNEQFF.